Listed below are T cell receptor beta chains from one sample, sequenced in a study of CD8+ T cells in alopecia areata. Libraries were prepared by immunoSEQ multiplex PCR; TCRdb keeps only in-frame clonotypes and omits some of them. In the table there are under 150,000 clones, 55% to 60% of which are singletons. This material consisted of CD4+ T cells sorted from blood, taken at week 24, from a patient treated with tofacitinib. The receptors originated from a human donor with alopecia areata. Each CDR3 is given with its conserved first and last residue. The order of the fields is V gene, CDR3 length, clone size, D gene, J gene, CDR3 DNA, CDR3 protein. The D gene is left open where the match is weak. Size is stated for part of the rows, as once, few or many counts, or as a class when the clone is expanded.

>TRBV4-3|14|once|-|TRBJ2-6
TGCGCCAGCACCCGACAGCCTGGGGCCAACGTCCTGACTTTC
CASTRQPGANVLTF
>TRBV7-2|12|-|-|TRBJ2-5
TGTGCCAGCAGCCCTTCCCAAGAGACCCAGTACTTC
CASSPSQETQYF
>TRBV7-2|17|many|-|TRBJ2-5
TGTGCCAGCAGCCCAGGTTCTGGAACGGGACACTGGGAGACCCAGTACTTC
CASSPGSGTGHWETQYF
>TRBV7-2|14|-|-|TRBJ2-2
TGTGCCAGCAGTCCCAGTCAGGGGAGCGGGGAGCTGTTTTTT
CASSPSQGSGELFF
>TRBV7-2|11|once|-|TRBJ2-5
TGTGCCAGCAGCTTAAAGGAGACCCAGTACTTC
CASSLKETQYF
>TRBV7-2|16|-|TRBD1|TRBJ1-2
TGTGCCAGCAGCTTCTCCTCGGGGACAGGGAACTATGGCTACACCTTC
CASSFSSGTGNYGYTF
>TRBV2|15|-|TRBD2|TRBJ2-2
TGTGCCAGCAGTGTCGGCGGGGGGAACACCGGGGAGCTGTTTTTT
CASSVGGGNTGELFF
>TRBV5-6|16|-|TRBD1|TRBJ2-3
TGTGCCAGCAGTGGACAGGTCACCGCGAAAATGGATACGCAGTATTTT
CASSGQVTAKMDTQYF
>TRBV29-1|14|few|-|TRBJ1-2
TGCAGCGTTGAAGCTAAGGAAGGGGACTATGGCTACACCTTC
CSVEAKEGDYGYTF
>TRBV5-1|15|-|-|TRBJ1-5
TGCGCCAGCAGCTTGGGCGACGGAACCAATCAGCCCCAGCATTTT
CASSLGDGTNQPQHF
>TRBV5-1|15|few|TRBD1|TRBJ2-1
TGCGCCAGCAGCCCCGGGACAGATACCTACAATGAGCAGTTCTTC
CASSPGTDTYNEQFF
>TRBV10-3|11|few|-|TRBJ2-1
TGTGCCATCAGTGACCTTAATGAGCAGTTCTTC
CAISDLNEQFF
>TRBV2|15|-|-|TRBJ1-4
TGTGCCAGCAGTGAAGAGGGTTCGGGGAATGAAAAACTGTTTTTT
CASSEEGSGNEKLFF
>TRBV7-2|12|-|-|TRBJ2-3
TGTGCCAGCAGCCCGCCCGCAGATACGCAGTATTTT
CASSPPADTQYF
>TRBV10-3|12|once|TRBD1|TRBJ2-5
TGTGCCATCAGTTCGACTCAGGGGGCCCAGTACTTC
CAISSTQGAQYF
>TRBV28|10|-|-|TRBJ2-5
TGTGCCACTTTGGAAGAGACCCAGTACTTC
CATLEETQYF
>TRBV4-3|16|-|-|TRBJ1-1
TGCGCCAGCAGCCAAGAGGGGCCCGGGAGAGGCACTGAAGCTTTCTTT
CASSQEGPGRGTEAFF
>TRBV7-7|13|-|-|TRBJ2-5
TGTGCTAGCAGCACCGGGGTTATGAAGACCCAGTACTTC
CASSTGVMKTQYF
>TRBV28|12|-|-|TRBJ1-1
TGTGCCAGCACCCGGACGGGCGGGGGAGCTTTCTTT
CASTRTGGGAFF
>TRBV27|14|few|-|TRBJ1-5
TGTGCCAGCAGCTTGGGGAATAGCAATCAGCCCCAGCATTTT
CASSLGNSNQPQHF
>TRBV1|16|-|-|TRBJ2-7
TGCACCAGCAGCCAAGATAGGGCGGGGGTGGCCTACGAGCAGTACTTC
CTSSQDRAGVAYEQYF
>TRBV9|14|-|-|TRBJ1-6
TGTGCCAGCAGCGCCGGGACGGTTAATTCACCCCTCCACTTT
CASSAGTVNSPLHF
>TRBV30|11|-|-|TRBJ1-1
TGTGCCTGGAGCGCAGGATATAGAGCTTTCTTT
CAWSAGYRAFF
>TRBV29-1|16|few|-|TRBJ2-1
TGCAGCGTTGAAGATCTTCGACGGCACGGGTACAATGAGCAGTTCTTC
CSVEDLRRHGYNEQFF
>TRBV29-1|13|-|TRBD1|TRBJ2-5
TGCAGCTCGACAGGGCCCCCAAAAGAGACCCAGTACTTC
CSSTGPPKETQYF
>TRBV30|15|-|-|TRBJ2-2
TGTGCCTGGAGAACGACAGGAGTGAACACCGGGGAGCTGTTTTTT
CAWRTTGVNTGELFF
>TRBV2|15|-|-|TRBJ1-5
TGTGCCAGCATTCCGGACAGAAGTAGCAATCAGCCCCAGCATTTT
CASIPDRSSNQPQHF
>TRBV9|14|few|-|TRBJ2-1
TGTGCCAGCAGCCCCCGACAGGCAGGCAAGGAGCAGTTCTTC
CASSPRQAGKEQFF
>TRBV19|13|few|TRBD1|TRBJ1-2
TGTGCCAGTAACCCGGACAGGGCTGGGGGCTACACCTTC
CASNPDRAGGYTF
>TRBV7-2|15|few|-|TRBJ2-7
TGTGCCAGCAGCTCCTTCCCTAGAGGGCGGGACGAGCAGTACTTC
CASSSFPRGRDEQYF
>TRBV14|15|-|TRBD1|TRBJ2-5
TGTGCCAGCAGCCCCCGTCGGACAGGGTCAGAGACCCAGTACTTC
CASSPRRTGSETQYF
>TRBV6-5|14|-|-|TRBJ2-1
TGTGCCAGCAGGGCGGGGGCCTCCTACAATGAGCAGTTCTTC
CASRAGASYNEQFF
>TRBV5-1|15|-|TRBD1|TRBJ1-2
TGCGCCAGCAGCCCCTCAGGGGGAATGGGCTATGGCTACACCTTC
CASSPSGGMGYGYTF
>TRBV5-4|13|-|-|TRBJ2-1
TGTGCCAGCAGCTTGGTAGGCCAGAATGAGCAGTTCTTC
CASSLVGQNEQFF
>TRBV30|14|-|TRBD1|TRBJ1-5
TGTGCCTGGTCGGGGACAGACAGCAATCAGCCCCAGCATTTT
CAWSGTDSNQPQHF
>TRBV5-4|15|-|-|TRBJ2-2
TGTGCCAGCAGCTTGAAAGGGGCGTGGACCGGGGAGCTGTTTTTT
CASSLKGAWTGELFF
>TRBV5-1|15|-|TRBD1|TRBJ2-7
TGCGCCAGCAGCTCGGATGGGACAGGGGGCCGTGGGCAGTACTTC
CASSSDGTGGRGQYF
>TRBV2|16|-|TRBD2|TRBJ2-1
TGTGCCAGCAGGGGAGGGACTACCAACACCTACAATGAGCAGTTCTTC
CASRGGTTNTYNEQFF
>TRBV5-4|14|-|-|TRBJ2-5
TGTGCCAGCAGCGCAGCTGGGGGCGGCGAGACCCAGTACTTC
CASSAAGGGETQYF
>TRBV29-1|12|-|TRBD1|TRBJ2-7
TGCAGCGTGGAGACAGGGGCGGGCGAGCAGTACTTC
CSVETGAGEQYF
>TRBV6-5|16|-|-|TRBJ1-2
TGTGCCAGCAGTTACGAGGCCCAGCCCCGCTCACATGGCTACACCTTC
CASSYEAQPRSHGYTF
>TRBV10-3|13|-|-|TRBJ1-5
TGTGCCATCAGTCGGGTAAAAGATCAGCCCCAGCATTTT
CAISRVKDQPQHF
>TRBV5-6|15|-|TRBD1|TRBJ1-5
TGTGCCAGCAGCTTAGGGACAGGGCAGTATCAGCCCCAGCATTTT
CASSLGTGQYQPQHF
>TRBV5-1|14|-|TRBD2|TRBJ2-1
TGCGCCAGCAGCCCGGGAGGGCCCCCTCGGGTTGAGTTCTTC
CASSPGGPPRVEFF
>TRBV10-3|16|-|-|TRBJ2-3
TGTGCCACCAACAGACAGGATAGACCTAGCACAGATACGCAGTATTTT
CATNRQDRPSTDTQYF
>TRBV9|16|-|-|TRBJ1-5
TGTGCCAGCAGCGTAGTAGGGGACACTCTCGGGCAGCCCCAGCATTTT
CASSVVGDTLGQPQHF
>TRBV19|13|-|-|TRBJ2-1
TGTGCCAGTAGTTTCGGCACGCCCAATGAGCAGTTCTTC
CASSFGTPNEQFF
>TRBV27|14|-|-|TRBJ1-2
TGTGCCAGCAGTTCCCCAGGGGCCAACTATGGCTACACCTTC
CASSSPGANYGYTF
>TRBV2|14|few|-|TRBJ2-1
TGTGCCAGCCATGAAAAGAGCTCCTACAATGAGCAGTTCTTC
CASHEKSSYNEQFF
>TRBV4-3|16|-|-|TRBJ2-2
TGCGCCAGCAGCCCAAACAGCGTTTTGGGCGCCGGGGAGCTGTTTTTT
CASSPNSVLGAGELFF
>TRBV15|16|-|TRBD2|TRBJ2-2
TGTGCCACCAGCAGAGAGTTGAGCGGGGGACACGGGGAGCTGTTTTTT
CATSRELSGGHGELFF
>TRBV5-1|14|-|-|TRBJ1-5
TGCGCCAGCAGCTTGGATGCAAACATGGAGGCCCAGCATTTT
CASSLDANMEAQHF
>TRBV7-2|14|-|-|TRBJ2-7
TGTGCCAGCAGCTTAGCGGGGAGCTCCTACGAGCAGTACTTC
CASSLAGSSYEQYF
>TRBV23-1|17|-|TRBD1|TRBJ1-1
TGCGCCAGCAGTCAAACAGGACAGGGGGTGGAGAACACTGAAGCTTTCTTT
CASSQTGQGVENTEAFF